This TCR beta chain derives from a study of shared clonotypes between healthy human individuals. Using immunoSEQ multiplex PCR, the repertoire was profiled, and TCRdb retains in-frame clones only, with some absent. Here the sample spans a few million clones, 80% to 95% being singletons. Overall study results and limits: Among donors, the sharing of clonotypes was expected to be influenced by sequencing depth.

The CDR3 is made up of 14 amino acids. Per the germline V gene, CDR1 is SNHLY and CDR2 is FYNNEI. V lost 6 bases to trimming and J lost 3 bases, with 12 bases between them. Comments on this clone: The target antigen is unknown.

The receptor's source is a man younger than 35 in good health. Some clones in this sample may be carry-over from other donors' samples. The chain recombines TRBV2 with TRBJ2-1; perhaps D is TRBD1 or TRBD2 (5 bases each). Material: naive CD4+ T cells from PBMCs. The subset: CD45RA+ positively selected. DNA of the CDR3: TGTGCCAGCAGCGACCCGGGACGCTACAATGAGCAGTTCTTC. This encodes CASSDPGRYNEQFF.